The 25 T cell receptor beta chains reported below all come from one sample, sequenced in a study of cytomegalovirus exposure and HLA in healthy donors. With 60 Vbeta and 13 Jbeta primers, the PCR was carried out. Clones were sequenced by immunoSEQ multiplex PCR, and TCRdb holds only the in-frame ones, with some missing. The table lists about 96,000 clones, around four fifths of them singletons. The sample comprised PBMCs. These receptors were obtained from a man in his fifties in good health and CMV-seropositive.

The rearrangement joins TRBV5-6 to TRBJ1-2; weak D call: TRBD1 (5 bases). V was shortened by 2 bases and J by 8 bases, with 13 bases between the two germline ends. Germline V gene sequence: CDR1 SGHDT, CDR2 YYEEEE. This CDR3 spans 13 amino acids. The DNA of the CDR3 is TGTGCCAGCAGCTTCGTACCCCAGGGAGGCTACACCTTC. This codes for CASSFVPQGGYTF.

The CDR3 loop is CASSPGTPSNYGYTF. In DNA form, the CDR3 reads TGTGCCAGCTCACCAGGGACACCTTCTAACTATGGCTACACCTTC. The rearrangement links TRBV18 to TRBJ1-2, with TRBD1 as a possible D gene (6 bases). The germline CDR1 and CDR2 sequences are KGHSH and LQKENI. V lost 2 bases, J lost 0 bases, and 10 bases lay in between. The CDR3 loop spans 15 amino acids.

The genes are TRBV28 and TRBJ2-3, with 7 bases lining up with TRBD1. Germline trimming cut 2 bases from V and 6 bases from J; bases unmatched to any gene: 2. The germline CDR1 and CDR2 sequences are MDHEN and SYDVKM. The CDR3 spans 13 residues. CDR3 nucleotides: TGTGCCAGCAGTTTAGGGACAGTTGATACGCAGTATTTT. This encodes CASSLGTVDTQYF.

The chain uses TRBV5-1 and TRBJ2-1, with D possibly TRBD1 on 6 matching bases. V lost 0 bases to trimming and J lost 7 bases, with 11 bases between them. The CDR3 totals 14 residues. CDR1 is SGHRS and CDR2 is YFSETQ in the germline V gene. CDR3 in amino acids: CASSLVGQPNEQFF. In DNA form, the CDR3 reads TGCGCCAGCAGCTTGGTAGGACAGCCAAATGAGCAGTTCTTC.

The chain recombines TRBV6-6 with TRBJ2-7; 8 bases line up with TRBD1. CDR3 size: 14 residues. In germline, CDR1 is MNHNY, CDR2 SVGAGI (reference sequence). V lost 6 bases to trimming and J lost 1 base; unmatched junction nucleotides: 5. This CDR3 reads CASRSGTGSYEQYF. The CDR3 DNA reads TGTGCCAGCAGATCCGGGACAGGTTCCTACGAGCAGTACTTC.

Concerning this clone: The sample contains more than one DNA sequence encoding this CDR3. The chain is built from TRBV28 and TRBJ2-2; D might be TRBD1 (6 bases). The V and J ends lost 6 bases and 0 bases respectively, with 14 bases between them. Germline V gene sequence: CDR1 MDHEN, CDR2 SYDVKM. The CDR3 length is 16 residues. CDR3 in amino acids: CASSFGQGTNTGELFF. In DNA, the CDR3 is TGTGCCAGCAGCTTTGGGCAGGGGACGAACACCGGGGAGCTGTTTTTT.

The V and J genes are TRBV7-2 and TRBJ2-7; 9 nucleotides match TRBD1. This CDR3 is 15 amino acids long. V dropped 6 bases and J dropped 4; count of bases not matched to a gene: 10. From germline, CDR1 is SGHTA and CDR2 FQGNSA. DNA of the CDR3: TGTGCCAGCAGTACCGCAAGGGACAGGGTGTACGAGCAGTACTTC. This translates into CASSTARDRVYEQYF.

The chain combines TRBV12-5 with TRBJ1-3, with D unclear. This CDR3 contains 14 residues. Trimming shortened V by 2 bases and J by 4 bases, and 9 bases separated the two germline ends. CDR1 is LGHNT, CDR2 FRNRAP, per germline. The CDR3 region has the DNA TGTGCTAGTGGTTTGCCCCTAGCAGGAAACACCATATATTTT. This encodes CASGLPLAGNTIYF.

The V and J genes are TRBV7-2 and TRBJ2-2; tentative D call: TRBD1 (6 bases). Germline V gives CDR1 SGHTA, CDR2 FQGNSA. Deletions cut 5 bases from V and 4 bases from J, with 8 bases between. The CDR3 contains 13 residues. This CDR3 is CASSQQGTGELFF. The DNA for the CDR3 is TGTGCCAGCAGCCAACAGGGCACCGGGGAGCTGTTTTTT.

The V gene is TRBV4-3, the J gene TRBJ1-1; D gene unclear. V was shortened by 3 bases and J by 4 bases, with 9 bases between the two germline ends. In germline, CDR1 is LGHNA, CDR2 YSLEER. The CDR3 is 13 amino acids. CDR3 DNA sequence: TGCGCCAGCAGCCACCGGCGGGCCACTGAAGCTTTCTTT. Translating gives CASSHRRATEAFF.

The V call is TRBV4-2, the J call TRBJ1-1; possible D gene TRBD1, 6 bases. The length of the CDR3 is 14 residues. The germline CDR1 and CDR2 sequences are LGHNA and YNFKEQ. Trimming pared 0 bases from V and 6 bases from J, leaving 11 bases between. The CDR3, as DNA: TGTGCCAGCAGCCAAGATTACGACAGGCCTGAAGCTTTCTTT. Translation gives CASSQDYDRPEAFF.

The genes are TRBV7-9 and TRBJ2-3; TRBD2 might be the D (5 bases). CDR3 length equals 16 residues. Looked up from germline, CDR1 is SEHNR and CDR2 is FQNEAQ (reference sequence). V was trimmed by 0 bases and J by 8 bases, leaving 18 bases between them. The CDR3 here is CASSLAGNKAIATQYF. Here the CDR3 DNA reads TGTGCCAGCAGCTTAGCCGGGAATAAGGCCATCGCTACGCAGTATTTT.

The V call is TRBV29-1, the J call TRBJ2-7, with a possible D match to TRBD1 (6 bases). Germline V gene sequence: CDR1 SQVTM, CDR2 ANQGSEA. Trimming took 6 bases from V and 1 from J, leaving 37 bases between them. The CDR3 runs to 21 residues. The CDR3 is CSVWGQNPTVGGDGESYEQYF. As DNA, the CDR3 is TGCAGCGTGTGGGGACAAAATCCCACAGTAGGGGGTGATGGAGAGTCCTACGAGCAGTACTTC.

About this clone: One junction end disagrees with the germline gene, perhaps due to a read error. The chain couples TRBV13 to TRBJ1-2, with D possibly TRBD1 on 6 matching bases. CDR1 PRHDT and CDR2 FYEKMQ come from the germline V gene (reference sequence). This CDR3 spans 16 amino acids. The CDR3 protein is CASSLVYTGFHYGYPF. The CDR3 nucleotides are TGTGCCAGCAGCTTAGTATACACAGGGTTTCACTATGGCTACCCCTTC.

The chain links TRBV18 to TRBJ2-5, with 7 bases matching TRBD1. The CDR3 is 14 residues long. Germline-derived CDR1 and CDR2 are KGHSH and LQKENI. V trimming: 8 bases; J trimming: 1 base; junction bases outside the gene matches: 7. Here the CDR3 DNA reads TGTGCCAGCGACCGTGACAGGGCCCAAGAGACCCAGTACTTC. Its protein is CASDRDRAQETQYF. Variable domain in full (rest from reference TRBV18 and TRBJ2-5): NAGVMQNPRHLVRRRGQEARLRCSPMKGHSHVYWYRQLPEEGLKFMVYLQKENIIDESGMPKERFSAEFPKEGPSILRIQQVVRGDSAAYFCASDRDRAQETQYFGPGTRLLVL.

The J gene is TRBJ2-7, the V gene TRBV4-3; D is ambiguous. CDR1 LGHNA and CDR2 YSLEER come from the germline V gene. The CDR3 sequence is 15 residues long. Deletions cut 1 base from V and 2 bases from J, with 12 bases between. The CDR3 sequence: CASSQAYASPYEQYF. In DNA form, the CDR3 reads TGCGCCAGCAGCCAAGCGTACGCGTCCCCCTACGAGCAGTACTTC.

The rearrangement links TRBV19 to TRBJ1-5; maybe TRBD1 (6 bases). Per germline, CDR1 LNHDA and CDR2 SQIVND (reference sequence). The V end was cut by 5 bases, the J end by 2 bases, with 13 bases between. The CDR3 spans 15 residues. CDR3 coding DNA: TGTGCCAGTAGTTTACAGGGTCTGGGCAATCAGCCCCAGCATTTT. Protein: CASSLQGLGNQPQHF.

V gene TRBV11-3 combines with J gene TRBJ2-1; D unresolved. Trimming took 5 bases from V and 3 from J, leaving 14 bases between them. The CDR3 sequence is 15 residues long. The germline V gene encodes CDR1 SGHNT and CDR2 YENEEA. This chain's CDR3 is CASSPLDLFYNEQFF. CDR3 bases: TGTGCCAGCAGCCCTCTTGATCTATTCTACAATGAGCAGTTCTTC. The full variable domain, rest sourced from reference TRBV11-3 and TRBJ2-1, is EAGVVQSPRYKIIEKKQPVAFWCNPISGHNTLYWYLQNLGQGPELLIRYENEEAVDDSQLPKDRFSAERLKGVDSTLKIQPAELGDSAVYLCASSPLDLFYNEQFFGPGTRLTVL.

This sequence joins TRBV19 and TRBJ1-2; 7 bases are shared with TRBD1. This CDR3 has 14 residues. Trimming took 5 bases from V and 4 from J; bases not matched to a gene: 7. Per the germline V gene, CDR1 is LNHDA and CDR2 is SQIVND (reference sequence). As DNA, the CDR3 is TGTGCCAGTAGTGTACAGGGACAGCCCTATGGCTACACCTTC. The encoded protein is CASSVQGQPYGYTF.

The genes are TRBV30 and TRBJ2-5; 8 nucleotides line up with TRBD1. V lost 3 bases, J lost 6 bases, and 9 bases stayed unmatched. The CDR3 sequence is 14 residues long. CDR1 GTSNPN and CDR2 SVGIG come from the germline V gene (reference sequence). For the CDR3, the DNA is TGTGCCTGGAGCGGAGACAGGGGTGGACAGACCCAGTACTTC. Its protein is CAWSGDRGGQTQYF. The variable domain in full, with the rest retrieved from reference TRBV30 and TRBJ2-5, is SQTIHQWPATLVQPVGSPLSLECTVEGTSNPNLYWYRQAAGRGLQLLFYSVGIGQISSEVPQNLSASRPQDRQFILSSKKLLLSDSGFYLCAWSGDRGGQTQYFGPGTRLLVL.

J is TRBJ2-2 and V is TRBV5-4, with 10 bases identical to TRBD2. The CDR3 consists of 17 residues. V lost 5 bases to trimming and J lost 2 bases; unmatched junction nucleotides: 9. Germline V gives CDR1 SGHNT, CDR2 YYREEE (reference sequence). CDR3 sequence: CASRGRLAGANTGELFF. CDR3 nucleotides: TGTGCCAGCAGGGGACGTCTAGCGGGGGCCAACACCGGGGAGCTGTTTTTT.

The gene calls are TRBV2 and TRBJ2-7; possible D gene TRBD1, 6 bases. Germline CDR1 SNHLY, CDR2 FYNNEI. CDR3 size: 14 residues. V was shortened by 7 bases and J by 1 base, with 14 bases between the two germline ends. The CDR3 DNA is TGTGCCAGCAAGGTGACAGGCCCATCCTACGAGCAGTACTTC. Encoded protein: CASKVTGPSYEQYF. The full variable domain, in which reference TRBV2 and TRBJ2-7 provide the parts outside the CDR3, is EPEVTQTPSHQVTQMGQEVILRCVPISNHLYFYWYRQILGQKVEFLVSFYNNEISEKSEIFDDQFSVERPDGSNFTLKIRSTKLEDSAMYFCASKVTGPSYEQYFGPGTRLTVT.

The CDR3 reads CASGQIYRQYF. The CDR3 DNA follows: TGTGCCAGCGGACAGATATACAGGCAGTATTTT. The chain carries TRBV28 and TRBJ2-3, with D possibly being TRBD1 (6 bases). This CDR3 is built from 11 residues. CDR1 is MDHEN and CDR2 is SYDVKM in the germline V gene. V gave up 8 bases and J gave up 11 bases, with 14 bases separating them.

The CDR3 region has the DNA TGTGCCAGCAGCTTAAATGACATTTCCAATGAGCAGTTCTTC. It yields the protein CASSLNDISNEQFF. The chain carries TRBV11-3 and TRBJ2-1, with D unclear. The CDR3 totals 14 residues. Germline CDR1 and CDR2: SGHNT and YENEEA. Trimming pared 2 bases from V and 6 bases from J, leaving 11 bases between.

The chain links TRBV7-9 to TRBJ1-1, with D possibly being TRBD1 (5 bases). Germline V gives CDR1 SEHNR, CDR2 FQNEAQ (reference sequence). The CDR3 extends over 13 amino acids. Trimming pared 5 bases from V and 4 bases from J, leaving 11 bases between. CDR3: CASSPGGFTEAFF. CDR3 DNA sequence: TGTGCCAGCAGCCCCGGGGGGTTCACTGAAGCTTTCTTT.